A selection of T cell receptor beta chains follows, all from one sample in a study of T-cell reconstitution after alpha-beta-depleted transplantation in children. TCRdb re-called the PCR reads with MiXCR, one entry per CDR3 protein. The sample consists of under 250,000 distinct CDR3 sequences, around a sixth of them appearing once. This sample comprised PBMCs, mostly from graft donor cells, obtained 360 days after TCRalphabeta/CD19-depleted stem cell transplant. Receptors were obtained from a male patient aged 2 to 10 who had a stem cell transplant for acute lymphoblastic leukemia, so the T cells may come from the graft donor. Each CDR3 is given with its conserved first and last residue. The D gene is left open where the match is weak. Expanded clones get a size class; other rows say once, few or many, or leave the size out.

j_call clone_size v_call d_call cdr3_nt cdr3_aa
TRBJ2-2 many TRBV6-7 . TGTGCCATCATTGGATGGGGCACCGGGGAGCTGTTTTTT CAIIGWGTGELFF
TRBJ1-1 . TRBV29-1 . TGCAGCGTCCCTGAAGCTTTCTTT CSVPEAFF
TRBJ2-1 . TRBV15 TRBD2 TGTGCCACCTTAGCGGGGCACAATGAGCAGTTCTTC CATLAGHNEQFF
TRBJ1-2 few TRBV28 . TGTGCCAGCAGATCGGAGTTCTATGGCTACACCTTC CASRSEFYGYTF
TRBJ1-1 . TRBV20-1 TRBD1 TGCAGTGCTAACAGGGGTTCCGGCCCTGAAGCTTTCTTT CSANRGSGPEAFF
TRBJ1-5 many TRBV21-1 . TGTGCCAGCCTCCGGCTAGGTGATCAGCCCCAGCATTTT CASLRLGDQPQHF
TRBJ1-2 . TRBV6-5 . TGTGCCAGCGGGCAGGTCTATGGCTACACCTTC CASGQVYGYTF
TRBJ2-4 . TRBV7-2 TRBD2 TGTGCCAGCAGCTCCTTGCGGGGGGATAGGAAAAACATTCAGTACTTC CASSSLRGDRKNIQYF
TRBJ2-1 few TRBV5-5 . TGTGCCAGCGCATGGGAGGGGGTCTCCTACAATGAGCAGTTCTTC CASAWEGVSYNEQFF
TRBJ1-1 many TRBV28 . TGTGCCAGCAGTTCACCGGTGGGTGAAGCTTTCTTT CASSSPVGEAFF
TRBJ2-2 . TRBV5-6 . TGTGCCATGAGCCCCGAGAACACCGGGGAGCTGTTTTTT CAMSPENTGELFF
TRBJ2-1 . TRBV20-1 TRBD2 TGCAGTGCTAGGAGCGGGGGGACAATTAATGAGCAGTTCTTC CSARSGGTINEQFF
TRBJ1-2 . TRBV7-9 . TGTGCCAGCAGCTTTCCAGGGGCCTATGGCTACACCTTC CASSFPGAYGYTF
TRBJ2-3 . TRBV20-1 . TGCAGTGCTAACCCCTTCTATGTATTAGCTAGCACAGATACGCAGTATTTT CSANPFYVLASTDTQYF
TRBJ2-1 . TRBV9 TRBD2 TGTGCCAGCAGCGTAGGGTTCATAGCGGGGGCGGGGAATGAGCAGTTCTTC CASSVGFIAGAGNEQFF
TRBJ2-2 . TRBV12-3/TRBV12-4 . TGTGCCAGCAGTTTAATGGCACTTCCGAACACCGGGGAGCTGTTTTTT CASSLMALPNTGELFF
TRBJ2-2 . TRBV9 TRBD1 TGTGCCAGCAGCCCGACGACAGGGGATACCACCACCGGGGAGCTGTTTTTT CASSPTTGDTTTGELFF
TRBJ2-5 . TRBV11-2 . TGTGCCAGCAGCTTCGATTTGGGAAAACAAGAGACCCAGTACTTC CASSFDLGKQETQYF
TRBJ2-6 . TRBV30 TRBD2 TGTGCCTGGAGCCCCCTCGGACTAGCAGCCCCCAACGTCCTGACTTTC CAWSPLGLAAPNVLTF
TRBJ1-2 few TRBV12-3/TRBV12-4 . TGTGCCAGCACCGTCAGGGAAGGCTACACCTTC CASTVREGYTF
TRBJ2-7 many TRBV12-3/TRBV12-4 . TGTGCCAGCAGCTTAGGGTACGAGCAGTACTTC CASSLGYEQYF
TRBJ2-7 . TRBV27 TRBD1 TGTGCCAGCAGTTCGGGGACAGGGGGATCGCTCGAGCAGTACTTC CASSSGTGGSLEQYF
TRBJ2-3 . TRBV12-3/TRBV12-4 TRBD2 TGTGCCAGCAGCTTCGGGGTACTAGCGGGGGGGACTAGCACAGATACGCAGTATTTT CASSFGVLAGGTSTDTQYF
TRBJ2-7 few TRBV5-1 . TGCGCCAGCAGCTTCAACGGGGGCTCCTACGAGCAGTACTTC CASSFNGGSYEQYF
TRBJ1-5 few TRBV24-1 . TGTGCCACCAGTGACCTTAGCGGGCCCCAGCATTTT CATSDLSGPQHF
TRBJ2-2 many TRBV12-3/TRBV12-4 . TGTGCCAGCAGTCCTCGGTACCCCGGGGAGCTGTTTTTT CASSPRYPGELFF
TRBJ2-5 many TRBV4-3 . TGCGCCAGCAGCCCGGGACGGATTCAAGAGACCCAGTACTTC CASSPGRIQETQYF
TRBJ2-7 few TRBV20-1 . TGCAGTGCCCTGGGGACCACAGGTCAGAGCGAGCAGTACTTC CSALGTTGQSEQYF
TRBJ2-5 . TRBV12-3/TRBV12-4 . TGTGCCAGCAGCCCCAGGACAGAGAAAGAGACCCAGTACTTC CASSPRTEKETQYF
TRBJ2-2 few TRBV6-5 . TGTGCCAGCAGTATATCGATCACCGGGGAGCTGTTTTTT CASSISITGELFF
TRBJ2-1 . TRBV7-2 . TGTGCCAGCAGCTTAGGGGGCTCATGGGGTAATGAGCAGTTCTTC CASSLGGSWGNEQFF
TRBJ2-5 many TRBV20-1 . TGCAGTGCTAGGGCCCGGGACTTCCAAGAGACCCAGTACTTC CSARARDFQETQYF
TRBJ2-2 . TRBV19 TRBD1 TGTGCCAGTAGTCCGATGGGACAGGGAGGGATCGGGGAGCTGTTTTTT CASSPMGQGGIGELFF
TRBJ1-1 . TRBV29-1 . TGCAGCGTTGAAGATCGGGGAACGAACACTGAAGCTTTCTTT CSVEDRGTNTEAFF
TRBJ2-5 . TRBV20-1 TRBD1 TGCAGTGCTAGACGGACAGGGCTCCAAGAGACCCAGTACTTC CSARRTGLQETQYF
TRBJ1-1 . TRBV7-9 TRBD1 TGTGCCAGCACCCTCCGGGACAGCGACACTGAAGCTTTCTTT CASTLRDSDTEAFF
TRBJ2-2 many TRBV20-1 TRBD2 TGCAGTGCCCCAGACCCGGGGGGGAACACCGGGGAGCTGTTTTTT CSAPDPGGNTGELFF
TRBJ1-1 . TRBV12-3/TRBV12-4 . TGTGCCAGCAGTTCCCGGGGCACAGCTCGCCACACTGAAGCTTTCTTT CASSSRGTARHTEAFF
TRBJ2-7 few TRBV20-1 TRBD2 TGCAGTGCTGGGGGACTAGCGGGGTACGAGCAGTACTTC CSAGGLAGYEQYF
TRBJ2-1 . TRBV20-1 . TGCAGTGCTAGAGAAGGAGGGAGGAATGAGCAGTTCTTC CSAREGGRNEQFF
TRBJ2-3 . TRBV6-5 . TGTGCCATCTGTTTACTCGGGTTCCCAGACAGTCGAGACACAGATACGCAGTATTTT CAICLLGFPDSRDTDTQYF
TRBJ2-1 few TRBV5-5 . TGTGCCAGCAGCTTGATGAGTTGGGAGCAGTTCTTC CASSLMSWEQFF
TRBJ2-5 . TRBV27 . TGTGCCAGCAGTTTCAGGGGTGGGGAGACCCAGTACTTC CASSFRGGETQYF
TRBJ1-1 . TRBV28 TRBD1 TGTGCCAGCAGGGGACAGGTCGAAGCTTTCTTT CASRGQVEAFF
TRBJ2-3 many TRBV10-3 TRBD2 TGTGCCATCAGTGATACGGGGGGGCCCGATACGCAGTATTTT CAISDTGGPDTQYF
TRBJ2-4 . TRBV12-3/TRBV12-4 TRBD2 TGTGCCAGCAGTGTAGCGGGAGCCAAAAACATTCAGTACTTC CASSVAGAKNIQYF
TRBJ2-1 . TRBV30 TRBD2 TGTGCCTGGACTAGCGGGGGGGTCGAGCAGTTCTTC CAWTSGGVEQFF
TRBJ1-1 . TRBV6-5 . TGTGCCAGCAGTTACTCGTCAGGCAGAGGAGCTTTCTTT CASSYSSGRGAFF
TRBJ2-3 . TRBV9 . TGTGCCAGCAGCGTAGGAGGCCTCATTGTCACAGATACGCAGTATTTT CASSVGGLIVTDTQYF
TRBJ2-1 . TRBV5-1 TRBD2 TGCGCCAGCAGCTTGCTCGCGGGGGGGCACAATGAGCAGTTCTTC CASSLLAGGHNEQFF
TRBJ1-4 . TRBV6-5 . TGTGCCAGCAGTTTCCGGACAGTGAATGAAAAACTGTTTTTT CASSFRTVNEKLFF
TRBJ1-2 . TRBV5-1 . TGCGCCAGCAGGCAGGCGACCTATGGCTACACCTTC CASRQATYGYTF
TRBJ2-3 many TRBV7-8 . TGTGCCAGCAGCTCAACTGCGACAGATACGCAGTATTTT CASSSTATDTQYF
TRBJ2-7 . TRBV6-1 . TGTGCCAGCAGCGTTGGGCCTTACGAGCAGTACTTC CASSVGPYEQYF
TRBJ2-5 . TRBV12-3/TRBV12-4 . TGTGCCAGCAGTTTATTTTTAGGGGGATGGACCCAAGAGACCCAGTACTTC CASSLFLGGWTQETQYF
TRBJ2-3 few TRBV29-1 . TGCAGCCTGACAGAGGTCACAGATACGCAGTATTTT CSLTEVTDTQYF